This TCR beta chain was observed in a study of T-cell memory formation after mild COVID-19. From the 5' RACE reads, TCRdb called clonotypes with MiXCR, one entry per CDR3 protein. Here the sample spans hundreds of thousands of distinct CDR3 sequences, around 21% being singletons. Regarding the study as a whole: Shrinking CD4+ clones were chiefly CM and EM; CD8+ ones were chiefly EMRA.

The CDR3 consists of 15 residues. Looked up from germline, CDR1 is SGHRS and CDR2 is YFSETQ. J gave up 3 bases and V 3 bases, and 7 bases lay outside the gene matches. Note on this clonotype: Its specificity is not known.

The receptor was derived from an adult woman who had mild COVID-19 (a few samples of this study predate the infection). Cell type and time point are not known. The sample consisted of PBMCs or a T cell subset sorted from them (not recorded which). The chain has TRBV5-1 and TRBJ2-3, with 7 nucleotides matching TRBD2. CDR3 nucleotides: TGCGCCAGCAGCTCCCAGCGGGGTGGTACAGATACGCAGTATTTT. It yields the protein CASSSQRGGTDTQYF.